Following are 14 T cell receptor beta chains from one sample sequenced in a study of cytomegalovirus exposure and HLA in healthy donors. With 60 Vbeta and 13 Jbeta primers, the PCR was carried out. Measured with immunoSEQ multiplex PCR; TCRdb has only the in-frame clones, and not every one. The sample lists about 110,000 clones, 60% to 75% seen once, with more than 2.5% in the top ten. The specimen was PBMCs. Receptor source: a male donor in good health and CMV-seropositive.

This chain uses TRBV5-4 with TRBJ1-1; D is perhaps TRBD1 (6 bases). Germline loops: CDR1 SGHNT, CDR2 YYREEE (reference sequence). The CDR3 covers 15 residues. V shed 1 base and J shed 2 bases, with 12 bases lying between them. The CDR3 reads CASSLQGGRNTEAFF. The CDR3 DNA sequence: TGTGCCAGCAGCTTGCAAGGGGGTCGCAACACTGAAGCTTTCTTT.

The CDR3, as DNA: TGTGCCAGCAGCTTAGCGGGGTCCATCGGGACAGGGTCCTACAATGAGCAGTTCTTC. Its translation: CASSLAGSIGTGSYNEQFF. The chain joins TRBV11-2 to TRBJ2-1, with TRBD1 identical over 9 bases. Germline assignment: CDR1 SGHAT and CDR2 FQNNGV. V lost 1 base and J lost 1; bases outside the gene matches: 11. The CDR3 is 19 residues long.

In this sample, this clone turned up a few times. The same CDR3 arises from other DNA sequences in this sample as well. This chain uses TRBV6-5 with TRBJ2-3, with TRBD2 matching over 13 bases. The CDR3 is made up of 16 amino acids. The V gene end was trimmed by 4 bases and the J gene end by 1 base; junction bases not matched to a gene: 2. The germline gives CDR1 MNHEY, CDR2 SVGAGI. The CDR3 is CASSFGLAGGTDTQYF. CDR3 DNA sequence: TGTGCCAGCAGTTTTGGACTAGCGGGGGGCACAGATACGCAGTATTTT.

This clone was counted many times. This chain joins TRBV5-5 and TRBJ1-6; 8 nucleotides align to TRBD1. The V and J ends lost 0 bases and 7 bases, in that order; junction bases with no gene match: 12. The CDR3 spans 18 residues. Germline CDR1 reads SGHKS; CDR2 reads YYEKEE (reference sequence). In DNA form, the CDR3 reads TGTGCCAGCAGCTTGGCGCCTCGGACAGGGACGGGGAATTCACCCCTCCACTTT. This codes for CASSLAPRTGTGNSPLHF.

The chain employs TRBV29-1 and TRBJ2-7, with unresolved D. Germline CDR1 reads SQVTM; CDR2 reads ANQGSEA. The length of the CDR3 is 12 residues. V shed 2 bases and J shed 4 bases, with 9 bases lying between them. This CDR3 reads CSVEIRGYEQYF. CDR3 sequence (DNA): TGCAGCGTTGAAATTCGCGGATACGAGCAGTACTTC.

The chain carries TRBV4-1 and TRBJ2-5; D unresolved. CDR1 and CDR2 from the germline V gene are MGHRA and YSYEKL. Between the trimmed V and J ends, which lost 0 bases and 5 bases, there was a span of 10 bases. The CDR3 totals 14 residues. The CDR3 DNA reads as TGCGCCAGCAGCCAAGAACCGGTTATGGAGACCCAGTACTTC. Translating gives CASSQEPVMETQYF.

The chain uses TRBV18 and TRBJ2-7, with TRBD1 matching over 8 bases. Germline CDR1 is KGHSH and CDR2 is LQKENI. This CDR3 comprises 15 residues. The V gene end was trimmed by 3 bases and the J gene end by 5 bases; junction bases not matched to a gene: 9. CDR3 sequence (DNA): TGTGCCAGCTCACCCAACCAGGGGGCAGCTAACGAGCAGTACTTC. It is translated as CASSPNQGAANEQYF. The variable domain in full, completed from reference TRBV18 and TRBJ2-7, reads NAGVMQNPRHLVRRRGQEARLRCSPMKGHSHVYWYRQLPEEGLKFMVYLQKENIIDESGMPKERFSAEFPKEGPSILRIQQVVRGDSAAYFCASSPNQGAANEQYFGPGTRLTVT.

The genes are TRBV19 and TRBJ2-7, with D maybe TRBD1 (6 bases). V gave up 3 bases and J gave up 3 bases, with 12 bases separating them. Germline loops: CDR1 LNHDA, CDR2 SQIVND (reference sequence). CDR3 length equals 14 residues. CDR3 sequence reads: CASSMRQGSYEQYF. CDR3 in DNA: TGTGCCAGTAGTATGCGGCAGGGGAGCTACGAGCAGTACTTC.

This CDR3 is CASSVTGISPYEQYF. CDR3 bases: TGTGCCAGTAGTGTAACAGGGATTTCCCCCTACGAGCAGTACTTC. The chain is built from TRBV19 and TRBJ2-7, with D possibly matching TRBD1 (6 bases). Germline CDR1 LNHDA, CDR2 SQIVND (reference sequence). V was pared by 5 bases and J by 2 bases, with 16 bases between. This CDR3 is 15 amino acids long.

A few counts support this clone. The CDR3 loop reads CASSSRQDLNEQFF. The CDR3, as DNA: TGTGCCAGCAGCTCACGACAGGATCTCAATGAGCAGTTCTTC. V is TRBV7-6 and J is TRBJ2-1, with a possible D match to TRBD1 (6 bases). There are 14 residues in the CDR3. Germline-derived CDR1 and CDR2 are SGHVS and FNYEAQ. Deletions cut 4 bases from V and 6 bases from J, with 13 bases between.

This clone was recorded only once. V and J are TRBV7-8 and TRBJ1-5, with 7 bases that match TRBD1. Unmatched junction bases numbered 3, after V lost 5 bases and J lost 2 bases. Germline V lookup: CDR1 SGHVS, CDR2 FQNEAQ. The CDR3 is made up of 14 amino acids. CDR3 coding DNA: TGTGCCAGCAGCGAAGACAGGGGCAATCAGCCCCAGCATTTT. This sequence encodes CASSEDRGNQPQHF.

V and J are TRBV19 and TRBJ2-5, with D tentatively TRBD2 (5 bases). Trimming took 3 bases from V and 2 from J, leaving 13 bases between them. The CDR3 is made up of 15 amino acids. The germline CDR1 and CDR2 sequences are LNHDA and SQIVND (reference sequence). DNA for the CDR3: TGTGCCAGTAGTATTAGCGACTTCAATCAAGAGACCCAGTACTTC. Amino acids: CASSISDFNQETQYF.

This chain links TRBV4-1 with TRBJ1-2, with D unresolved. Germline CDR1 reads MGHRA; CDR2 reads YSYEKL. This CDR3 spans 14 amino acids. V lost 3 bases to trimming and J lost 8 bases, with 16 bases between them. CDR3 protein: CASSQGGRVAGYTF. The DNA for the CDR3 is TGCGCCAGCAGCCAGGGAGGGCGGGTCGCGGGCTACACCTTC.

The gene calls are TRBV27 and TRBJ2-7; a possible D gene is TRBD1 (6 bases). In germline, CDR1 is MNHEY, CDR2 SMNVEV (reference sequence). This CDR3 has 15 amino acids. Deletions cut 2 bases from V and 3 bases from J, with 14 bases between. CDR3 amino acids: CASSLRDTWFYEQYF. In nucleotides, the CDR3 is TGTGCCAGCAGTTTAAGGGACACCTGGTTCTACGAGCAGTACTTC.